This T cell receptor (beta chain) came from a study of blood T cell repertoires in COVID-19. Overall study: Specimens from acute and convalescent COVID-19 originated in the United States, Italy and Spain. In each case, the material was cDNA or gDNA derived from T cells, B-cell-depleted T cells, or PBMCs.

Germline CDR1 ENHRY, CDR2 SYGVKD. V gave up 5 bases and J gave up 5 bases; unmatched junction bases: 1. The CDR3 spans 13 residues. In the authors' workflow: Estimates of nucleated cell counts were drawn from the amplification of reference gene primers. Sequencing used immunoSEQ multiplex PCR; TCRdb keeps in-frame clones, though not all of them. That table supplies the V and J calls and clone size; D and trimming were determined from the DNA. The table has around 83,000 clones, around 87% seen once. The source of this sequence is an elderly man with active or convalescent COVID-19. This sequence joins TRBV10-3 and TRBJ2-2; 8 bases are shared with TRBD2. Sequencing was carried out using peripheral blood. As DNA, the CDR3 is TGTGCCATCAGTCCGGGGGGGACCGGGGAGCTGTTTTTT. Translated, it gives CAISPGGTGELFF.